The source of this T cell receptor (beta chain) is a study of blood T cell repertoires in COVID-19. Looking at the study overall: PBMCs, B-cell-depleted T cells, or T cells were the source of the cDNA or gDNA that made up the material.

Germline V gene lookup returns CDR1 SGHTA and CDR2 FQGTGA. V was trimmed by 2 bases and J by 7 bases, leaving 14 bases between them. The CDR3 runs to 15 residues. The assay was immunoSEQ multiplex PCR, and TCRdb's table has in-frame clones only and misses some. The table lists roughly 180,000 clones, roughly 84% of them singletons. The sequenced sample consisted of peripheral blood. The receptor was isolated from a man between 60 and 75 years old who had recovered from COVID-19. The rearrangement links TRBV7-3 to TRBJ2-2, with D tentatively TRBD1 (5 bases). The CDR3 coding sequence is TGTGCCAGCAGCTTATCCAGCCGTGGACACGGGGAGCTGTTTTTT. Amino acid sequence: CASSLSSRGHGELFF. Supplemented by reference TRBV7-3 and TRBJ2-2, the full variable domain reads GAGVSQTPSNKVTEKGKYVELRCDPISGHTALYWYRQSLGQGPEFLIYFQGTGAADDSGLPNDRFFAVRPEGSVSTLKIQRTERGDSAVYLCASSLSSRGHGELFFGEGSRLTVL.